The table lists the clone carrying this TCR beta chain with a few counts. The data originate from a study of T cells in Graves' hyperthyroidism and ophthalmopathy. Researchers barred patients who had uncontrolled infection, other autoimmune disease, pregnancy or lactation. Using RNA transcripts as the source, TCR beta CDR3 regions were amplified. An initial round of RT-PCR targeting the TCR CDR3 relied on the HTBI primer set. From the multiplex PCR reads, TCRdb called clonotypes with MiXCR, one entry per CDR3 protein. Here the sample spans some 510,000 distinct CDR3 sequences, roughly 20% being singletons. V was cut by 0 bases and J by 9 bases, with 9 bases left in between. The CDR3 totals 14 residues. The V gene's germline CDR1 is SGHAT and CDR2 FQNNGV.

The origin of this receptor is a man in his late teens or twenties with Graves' hyperthyroidism. Sequencing was performed on blood. V is TRBV11-2 and J is TRBJ1-6; no firm D call. The CDR3 sequence is CASSLDEGFSPLHF. The CDR3 nucleotides are TGTGCCAGCAGCTTAGACGAAGGGTTTTCACCCCTCCACTTT.